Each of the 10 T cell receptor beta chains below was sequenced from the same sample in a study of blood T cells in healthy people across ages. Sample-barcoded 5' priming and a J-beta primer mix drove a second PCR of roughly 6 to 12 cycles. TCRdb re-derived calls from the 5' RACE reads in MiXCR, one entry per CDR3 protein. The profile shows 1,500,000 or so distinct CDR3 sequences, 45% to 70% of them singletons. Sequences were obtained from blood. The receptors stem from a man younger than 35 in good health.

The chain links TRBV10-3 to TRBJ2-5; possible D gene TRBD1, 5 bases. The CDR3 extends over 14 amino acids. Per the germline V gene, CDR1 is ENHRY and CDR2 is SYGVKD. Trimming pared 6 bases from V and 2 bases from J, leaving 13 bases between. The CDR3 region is CAIRPTAYQETQYF. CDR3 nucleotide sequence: TGTGCCATCAGACCGACAGCCTATCAAGAGACCCAGTACTTC.

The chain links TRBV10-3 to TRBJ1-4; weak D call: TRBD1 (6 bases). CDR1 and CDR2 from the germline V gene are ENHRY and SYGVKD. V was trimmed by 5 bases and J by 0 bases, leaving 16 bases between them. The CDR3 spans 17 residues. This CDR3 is CAISWTVLFATNEKLFF. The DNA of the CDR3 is TGTGCCATCAGTTGGACAGTCCTCTTTGCAACTAATGAAAAACTGTTTTTT.

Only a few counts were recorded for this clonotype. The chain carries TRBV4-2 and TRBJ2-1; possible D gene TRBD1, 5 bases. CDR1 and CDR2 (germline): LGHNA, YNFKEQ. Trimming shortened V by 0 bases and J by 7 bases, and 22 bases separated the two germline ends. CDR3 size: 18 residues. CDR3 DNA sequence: TGTGCCAGCAGCCAAGATGCCCCCACAGGAGTACTCGCGAATGAGCAGTTCTTC. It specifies CASSQDAPTGVLANEQFF.

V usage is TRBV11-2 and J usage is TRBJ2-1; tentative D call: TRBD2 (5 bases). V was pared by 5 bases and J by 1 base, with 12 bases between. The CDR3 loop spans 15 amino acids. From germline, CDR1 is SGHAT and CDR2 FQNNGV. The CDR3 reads CASSPWTGSYNEQFF. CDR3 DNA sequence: TGTGCCAGCAGCCCGTGGACTGGATCCTACAATGAGCAGTTCTTC.

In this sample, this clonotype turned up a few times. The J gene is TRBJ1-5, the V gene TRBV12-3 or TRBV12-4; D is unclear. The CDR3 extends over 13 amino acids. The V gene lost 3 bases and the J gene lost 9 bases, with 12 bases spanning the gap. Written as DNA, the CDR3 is TGTGCCAGCAGTTTTATGGTCCCTGGGCCCCAGCATTTT. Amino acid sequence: CASSFMVPGPQHF.

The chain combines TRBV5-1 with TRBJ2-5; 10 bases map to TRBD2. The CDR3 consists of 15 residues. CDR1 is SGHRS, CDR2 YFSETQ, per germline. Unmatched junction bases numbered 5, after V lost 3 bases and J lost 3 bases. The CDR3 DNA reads TGCGCCAGCAGCTGGAGGAGCGGGAGGGAAGAGACCCAGTACTTC. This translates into CASSWRSGREETQYF.

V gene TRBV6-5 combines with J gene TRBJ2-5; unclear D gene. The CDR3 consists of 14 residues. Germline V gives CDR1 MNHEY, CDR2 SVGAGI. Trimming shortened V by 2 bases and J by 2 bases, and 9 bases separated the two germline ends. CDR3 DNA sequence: TGTGCCAGCAGTTACGGGGTGTCTCAAGAGACCCAGTACTTC. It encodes CASSYGVSQETQYF.

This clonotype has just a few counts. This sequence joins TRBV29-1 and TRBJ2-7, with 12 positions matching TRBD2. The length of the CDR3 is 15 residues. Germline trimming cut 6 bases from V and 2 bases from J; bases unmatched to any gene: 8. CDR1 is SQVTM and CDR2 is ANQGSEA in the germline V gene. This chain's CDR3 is CSVAPLAGGAYEQYF. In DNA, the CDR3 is TGCAGCGTGGCCCCACTAGCGGGAGGTGCCTACGAGCAGTACTTC.

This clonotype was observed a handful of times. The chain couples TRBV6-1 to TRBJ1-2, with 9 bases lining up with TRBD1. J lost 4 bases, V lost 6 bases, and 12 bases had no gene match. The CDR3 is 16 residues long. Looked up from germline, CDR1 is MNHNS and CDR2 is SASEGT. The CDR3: CASSGSPGQGVYGYTF. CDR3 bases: TGTGCCAGCAGCGGATCCCCGGGACAGGGAGTCTATGGCTACACCTTC.

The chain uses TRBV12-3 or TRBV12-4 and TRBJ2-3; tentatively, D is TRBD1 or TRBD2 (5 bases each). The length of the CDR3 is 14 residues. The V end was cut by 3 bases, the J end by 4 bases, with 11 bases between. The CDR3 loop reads CASSLGDSADTQYF. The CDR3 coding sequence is TGTGCCAGCAGTTTGGGAGACAGCGCAGATACGCAGTATTTT.